This TCR beta chain emerged from a study of blood T cell repertoires in COVID-19. Study summary: Acute-phase and convalescent COVID-19 samples originated in the United States, Italy and Spain. T cells, B-cell-depleted T cells, or PBMCs provided the cDNA or gDNA that served as material.

Deletions cut 6 bases from V and 0 bases from J, with 5 bases between. Germline CDR1 reads LNHNV; CDR2 reads YYDKDF (reference sequence). This CDR3 has 12 residues. How the authors handled the data: Estimation of nucleated cell counts relied on the amplification of reference gene primers. The assay was immunoSEQ multiplex PCR, and TCRdb's table has in-frame clones only and misses some. V, J and clone size were drawn from that table, and D and trimming were deduced from the DNA. The top ten clones hold roughly 2.1% of a sample with about 300,000 clones, about 90% of them seen once. The V call is TRBV15, the J call TRBJ2-5; unclear D gene. The material sequenced was peripheral blood. This TCR derives from a man aged 18-30 years with active or convalescent COVID-19. The CDR3: CATRNYQETQYF. CDR3 nucleotide sequence: TGTGCCACCAGAAACTACCAAGAGACCCAGTACTTC.